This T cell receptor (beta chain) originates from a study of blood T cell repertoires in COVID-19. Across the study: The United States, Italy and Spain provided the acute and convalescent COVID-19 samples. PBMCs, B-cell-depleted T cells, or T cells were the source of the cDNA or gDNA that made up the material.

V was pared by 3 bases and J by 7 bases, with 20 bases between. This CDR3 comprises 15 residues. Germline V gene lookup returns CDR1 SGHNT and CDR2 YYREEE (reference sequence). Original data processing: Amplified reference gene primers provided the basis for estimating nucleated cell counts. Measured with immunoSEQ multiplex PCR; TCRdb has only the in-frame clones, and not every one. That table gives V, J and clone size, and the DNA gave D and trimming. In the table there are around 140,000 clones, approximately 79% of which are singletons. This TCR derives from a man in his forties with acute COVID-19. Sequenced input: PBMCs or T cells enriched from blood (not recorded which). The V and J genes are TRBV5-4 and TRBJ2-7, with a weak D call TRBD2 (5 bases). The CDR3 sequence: CASSSGKTGQEEQYF. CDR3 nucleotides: TGTGCCAGCAGCTCCGGGAAGACTGGGCAGGAGGAGCAGTACTTC.